This entry is about one T cell receptor (beta chain). The sample is drawn from a study of blood T cell repertoires in COVID-19. V lost 9 bases to trimming and J lost 5 bases; unmatched junction nucleotides: 8. The V gene's germline CDR1 is SNHLY and CDR2 FYNNEI. The CDR3 has 15 amino acids. Only in-frame clones appear in the TCRdb table, and some are missing; sequencing was by immunoSEQ multiplex PCR. The table lists around 230,000 clones, roughly 83% of them singletons, with under 3% in the top ten. This chain connects TRBV2 to TRBJ2-5; 14 positions match TRBD2. Source material: peripheral blood. This TCR came from a woman in her sixties or seventies with active or convalescent COVID-19. This chain's CDR3 is CASTGTSGSGETQYF. In nucleotides, the CDR3 is TGTGCCAGTACCGGGACTAGCGGGAGTGGGGAGACCCAGTACTTC.